The 28 T cell receptor beta chains reported below all come from one sample, sequenced in a study of identifying expanded T cells in peripheral blood. Profiling relied on immunoSEQ multiplex PCR, and the TCRdb table lists in-frame clones only, not all of them. Of roughly 130,000 clones listed, 75% to 90% were seen once; the top ten hold more than 7%. Input material: blood. Every receptor here comes from a person aged 18 to 75 in good health.

The chain is built from TRBV27 and TRBJ1-6, with D maybe TRBD1 (5 bases). In germline, CDR1 is MNHEY, CDR2 SMNVEV (reference sequence). There are 13 residues in the CDR3. V lost 6 bases and J 6 bases, leaving 9 bases between the germline ends. The CDR3 sequence is CASRTEPNSPLHF. The CDR3 coding sequence is TGTGCCAGCAGGACAGAGCCTAATTCACCCCTCCACTTT.

This sequence joins TRBV6-6 and TRBJ2-1, with 11 bases aligning to TRBD1. Losses at the gene ends were 4 bases for V and 6 bases for J; bases not matched to a gene: 5. This CDR3 region has 15 residues. The germline gives CDR1 MNHNY, CDR2 SVGAGI (reference sequence). DNA of the CDR3: TGTGCCAGCAGTTCCGGGGGGACAGGGGGCAATGAGCAGTTCTTC. Its translation is CASSSGGTGGNEQFF.

The chain links TRBV5-1 to TRBJ1-2; D ambiguous. The CDR3 extends over 14 amino acids. Germline CDR1 is SGHRS and CDR2 is YFSETQ. Trimming cost V 0 bases and J 8 bases, with 14 bases left between them. The CDR3 is CASSLEGRSQGYTF. CDR3 sequence (DNA): TGCGCCAGCAGCTTGGAGGGCAGGTCACAAGGCTACACCTTC.

CDR3 sequence reads: CASSLEDPPSVYGYTF. The DNA for the CDR3 is TGCGCCAGCAGCTTGGAGGATCCGCCCTCCGTCTATGGCTACACCTTC. The chain employs TRBV5-1 and TRBJ1-2; D gene unclear. CDR1 is SGHRS and CDR2 is YFSETQ in the germline V gene. V lost 0 bases and J lost 4, with 16 bases in between. The CDR3 length is 16 residues.

The rearrangement uses TRBV28 and TRBJ2-3; D tentatively fits TRBD1 or TRBD2 (7 bases each). This CDR3 region has 17 residues. From germline, CDR1 is MDHEN and CDR2 SYDVKM. The V gene lost 3 bases and the J gene lost 2 bases, with 18 bases spanning the gap. The CDR3 bases are TGTGCCAGCAGTTTGGTGGGGCAGGGGGGGTTCACAGATACGCAGTATTTT. Translated, it gives CASSLVGQGGFTDTQYF.

This chain links TRBV28 with TRBJ2-5; D is ambiguous. Trimming removed 10 bases from V and 3 bases from J, with 21 bases in between. The CDR3 extends over 15 amino acids. Germline V lookup: CDR1 MDHEN, CDR2 SYDVKM. The CDR3 reads CATQWHYLFEETQYF. The CDR3 nucleotides are TGTGCCACCCAATGGCACTATCTATTCGAAGAGACCCAGTACTTC.

The chain employs TRBV11-2 and TRBJ2-7; D ambiguous. Trimming took off 0 bases at V and 2 bases at J, with 5 bases between the two ends. Germline values: CDR1 SGHAT, CDR2 FQNNGV. CDR3 length: 13 amino acids. This CDR3 is CASSLDLAYEQYF. The CDR3 DNA sequence: TGTGCCAGCAGCTTAGATCTAGCCTACGAGCAGTACTTC.

The chain employs TRBV29-1 and TRBJ1-1; tentatively, D is TRBD1 (6 bases). Germline values: CDR1 SQVTM, CDR2 ANQGSEA. V was trimmed by 5 bases and J by 0 bases, leaving 10 bases between them. The CDR3 is 13 amino acids. The CDR3 nucleotides are TGCAGCGTTCTGGGACAATTGAACACTGAAGCTTTCTTT. Its translation: CSVLGQLNTEAFF. Looking up the rest from reference TRBV29-1 and TRBJ1-1 gives the full variable domain: SAVISQKPSRDICQRGTSLTIQCQVDSQVTMMFWYRQQPGQSLTLIATANQGSEATYESGFVIDKFPISRPNLTFSTLTVSNMSPEDSSIYLCSVLGQLNTEAFFGQGTRLTVV.

The rearrangement joins TRBV10-3 to TRBJ2-6; unclear D gene. This CDR3 comprises 18 residues. Deletions cut 2 bases from V and 0 bases from J, with 14 bases between. In germline, CDR1 is ENHRY, CDR2 SYGVKD. CDR3: CAISERRQFFSGANVLTF. CDR3 DNA sequence: TGTGCCATCAGTGAGAGAAGGCAGTTTTTCTCTGGGGCCAACGTCCTGACTTTC.

The rearrangement links TRBV5-4 to TRBJ1-6; D is possibly TRBD1 (5 bases). The CDR3 loop spans 16 amino acids. Trimming cost V 4 bases and J 6 bases, with 17 bases left between them. Germline-derived CDR1 and CDR2 are SGHNT and YYREEE (reference sequence). The CDR3 nucleotides are TGTGCCAGCAGCCCCGGGGTTGGGGGAGGTAATTCACCCCTCCACTTT. It encodes CASSPGVGGGNSPLHF.

The rearrangement links TRBV6-5 to TRBJ2-7; TRBD1 or TRBD2 may be the D gene (5 bases each). Germline loops: CDR1 MNHEY, CDR2 SVGAGI. With 6 bases removed from V and 3 bases from J, the gap between germline ends came to 9 bases. The CDR3 runs to 12 residues. CDR3 residues: CASRRDDYEQYF. In DNA form, the CDR3 reads TGTGCCAGCAGACGGGACGACTACGAGCAGTACTTC.

This clone was seen more than once but under ten times. The chain carries TRBV5-4 and TRBJ1-2; 10 nucleotides agree with TRBD1. The germline V gene has CDR1 SGHNT and CDR2 YYREEE (reference sequence). This CDR3 spans 15 amino acids. With 0 bases clipped from V and 8 bases from J, the junction kept 7 bases outside the gene matches. In DNA, the CDR3 is TGTGCCAGCAGCTTGGGGGACAGGGGATTGGGAGGCTACACCTTC. Its protein product is CASSLGDRGLGGYTF. Filled out from reference TRBV5-4 and TRBJ1-2, the complete variable domain reads ETGVTQSPTHLIKTRGQQVTLRCSSQSGHNTVSWYQQALGQGPQFIFQYYREEENGRGNFPPRFSGLQFPNYSSELNVNALELDDSALYLCASSLGDRGLGGYTFGSGTRLTVV.

This chain uses TRBV11-3 with TRBJ2-7, with D possibly being TRBD1 (5 bases). From germline, CDR1 is SGHNT and CDR2 YENEEA. V lost 1 base and J lost 6, with 13 bases in between. This CDR3 is 14 amino acids long. CDR3 region: CASSLGAGSGEQYF. For the CDR3, the DNA is TGTGCCAGCAGCTTAGGCGCAGGGTCTGGCGAGCAGTACTTC.

This clone was found once. The genes are TRBV18 and TRBJ2-1; D gene uncertain. With 6 bases removed from V and 7 bases from J, the gap between germline ends came to 10 bases. Germline CDR1 and CDR2: KGHSH and LQKENI. This CDR3 region has 12 residues. CDR3 DNA sequence: TGTGCCAGCTCCCCGGTTGGGAATGAGCAGTTCTTC. Residues: CASSPVGNEQFF.

V usage is TRBV5-1 and J usage is TRBJ2-1; D is ambiguous. This CDR3 has 15 residues. Trimming took off 0 bases at V and 3 bases at J, with 10 bases between the two ends. Germline assignment: CDR1 SGHRS and CDR2 YFSETQ. Written as DNA, the CDR3 is TGCGCCAGCAGCTTGGGTGACGGCTACTACAATGAGCAGTTCTTC. It translates to CASSLGDGYYNEQFF.

The gene calls are TRBV10-2 and TRBJ1-1, with D perhaps TRBD1 (5 bases). The V gene's germline CDR1 is WSHSY and CDR2 SAAADI. This CDR3 contains 13 residues. The germline V and J ends were trimmed by 6 bases and 4 bases, with 12 bases remaining between them. The CDR3 loop is CASSGLRGTEAFF. The DNA for the CDR3 is TGCGCCAGCAGCGGACTTAGGGGCACTGAAGCTTTCTTT.

The rearrangement joins TRBV19 to TRBJ2-7; 7 nucleotides match TRBD1. Trimming took 2 bases from V and 8 from J; bases not matched to a gene: 15. CDR1 and CDR2 (germline): LNHDA, SQIVND (reference sequence). CDR3 length: 16 amino acids. CDR3 in amino acids: CASSIRYATGAAKQYF. Here the CDR3 DNA reads TGTGCCAGTAGTATAAGATACGCTACAGGGGCAGCGAAGCAGTACTTC. The full variable domain, completed using reference TRBV19 and TRBJ2-7, is DGGITQSPKYLFRKEGQNVTLSCEQNLNHDAMYWYRQDPGQGLRLIYYSQIVNDFQKGDIAEGYSVSREKKESFPLTVTSAQKNPTAFYLCASSIRYATGAAKQYFGPGTRLTVT.

The CDR3 protein is CSVESLAGGYKETQYF. The CDR3 nucleotides are TGCAGCGTTGAATCTCTAGCGGGGGGGTATAAAGAGACCCAGTACTTC. This chain links TRBV29-1 with TRBJ2-5, with TRBD2 identical over 12 bases. Germline V gene lookup returns CDR1 SQVTM and CDR2 ANQGSEA. This CDR3 is 16 amino acids long. After removal of 2 bases from V and 3 bases from J, the junction contained 7 bases not matched to a gene.

The V call is TRBV6-5, the J call TRBJ2-5; TRBD1 is a possible D gene (6 bases). CDR3 length: 15 residues. The germline gives CDR1 MNHEY, CDR2 SVGAGI. V lost 5 bases and J lost 2, with 15 bases in between. The CDR3 DNA sequence: TGTGCCAGCAGTACAGGGTTTGAGGAGCAAGAGACCCAGTACTTC. Amino acids: CASSTGFEEQETQYF.

This clone was seen more than once but under ten times. DNA for the CDR3: TGCGCCAGCAATAGCGGGACTAGCGGGAGCCGGTACACAGATACGCAGTATTTT. Amino acids: CASNSGTSGSRYTDTQYF. The chain uses TRBV10-2 and TRBJ2-3, with 14 bases matching TRBD2. The length of the CDR3 is 18 residues. V lost 7 bases to trimming and J lost 2 bases; unmatched junction nucleotides: 11. The germline gives CDR1 WSHSY, CDR2 SAAADI.

The rearrangement uses TRBV6-6 and TRBJ2-1; D is ambiguous. In germline, CDR1 is MNHNY, CDR2 SVGAGI (reference sequence). Trimming shortened V by 6 bases and J by 5 bases, and 20 bases separated the two germline ends. The CDR3 is 16 amino acids. The CDR3: CASSPPGRSRNNEQFF. The CDR3, as DNA: TGTGCCAGCAGCCCCCCGGGTAGGAGCCGCAACAATGAGCAGTTCTTC.

The chain links TRBV30 to TRBJ1-6, with a possible D match to TRBD1 (5 bases). Germline CDR1 and CDR2: GTSNPN and SVGIG (reference sequence). This CDR3 has 14 residues. V shed 3 bases and J shed 3 bases, with 9 bases lying between them. The DNA for the CDR3 is TGTGCCTGGAGAGGCGGACACTATAATTCACCCCTCCACTTT. Its translation is CAWRGGHYNSPLHF.

This rearrangement joins TRBV6-5 to TRBJ1-5; D unresolved. V lost 4 bases and J 5 bases, leaving 9 bases between the germline ends. Germline-derived CDR1 and CDR2 are MNHEY and SVGAGI. The CDR3 covers 13 residues. The chain's CDR3 is CASSSHADQPQHF. In DNA, the CDR3 is TGTGCCAGCAGTTCCCACGCTGATCAGCCCCAGCATTTT.

The chain employs TRBV15 and TRBJ2-7; possible D gene TRBD2, 5 bases. V lost 3 bases and J lost 1, with 16 bases in between. Germline V CDR1 and CDR2: LNHNV, YYDKDF (reference sequence). This CDR3 spans 16 amino acids. The CDR3 sequence is CATSSPTQSGSYEQYF. The CDR3 DNA sequence: TGTGCCACCAGCAGCCCTACCCAATCGGGATCCTACGAGCAGTACTTC.

This chain joins TRBV2 and TRBJ2-5; D is unresolved. With 3 bases removed from V and 4 bases from J, the gap between germline ends came to 6 bases. The CDR3 totals 12 residues. Per germline, CDR1 SNHLY and CDR2 FYNNEI. Here the CDR3 reads CASSEVGETQYF. The CDR3 DNA is TGTGCCAGCAGTGAGGTGGGAGAGACCCAGTACTTC.

A remark on this clone: The same CDR3 also results from other DNA sequences found in this sample. The J gene is TRBJ1-2, the V gene TRBV2; D remains unclear. CDR1 and CDR2 (germline): SNHLY, FYNNEI. The ends were cut back, 0 bases at V and 8 bases at J, with 4 bases in the middle. This CDR3 has 11 amino acids. CDR3 protein: CASSEADGYTF. DNA of the CDR3: TGTGCCAGCAGTGAAGCGGACGGCTACACCTTC.

The chain combines TRBV27 with TRBJ2-3; no clear D. The germline V gene has CDR1 MNHEY and CDR2 SMNVEV (reference sequence). The CDR3 runs to 11 residues. Trimming stripped 7 bases from V and 5 bases from J, with 7 bases between. DNA of the CDR3: TGTGCCAGCAACCGTGGAGATACGCAGTATTTT. It specifies CASNRGDTQYF.

The chain employs TRBV7-3 and TRBJ2-1; 10 bases agree with TRBD2. V was clipped by 5 bases and J by 9 bases; unmatched bases: 10. CDR3 length equals 15 residues. Germline CDR1 and CDR2: SGHTA and FQGTGA. The CDR3 here is CASSPPAGGPLEQFF. The CDR3 bases are TGTGCCAGCAGCCCCCCAGCGGGGGGGCCCCTTGAGCAGTTCTTC.